These T cell receptor beta chains were read from a single sample in a study of shared clonotypes between healthy human individuals. TCRdb's copy holds only in-frame clones and misses some; the assay was immunoSEQ multiplex PCR. The sample lists some 1 million clones, more than 60% occurring once. The sample was memory CD4+ T cells sorted from blood. The receptors were gathered from a man aged 18 to 35 in good health. Each CDR3 is given with its conserved first and last residue. The order of the fields is J gene, D gene, V gene, clone size, CDR3 protein, CDR3 DNA. The D gene is left open where the match is weak. A row's size may be missing; if present it is once, few, many or a size class.

TRBJ2-5	TRBD1	TRBV7-8	NA	CASAMRTGSIQETQYF	TGTGCCAGCGCAATGAGGACAGGGAGTATTCAAGAGACCCAGTACTTC
TRBJ2-1	TRBD1	TRBV30	NA	CALLYRGNEQFF	TGTGCCCTTCTATACAGGGGCAATGAGCAGTTCTTC
TRBJ2-2	NA	TRBV5-4	few	CASSLDTGPQDF	TGTGCCAGCAGCTTGGATACGGGACCTCAGGATTTT
TRBJ1-4	NA	TRBV5-1	NA	CASSPEQGWEKLFF	TGCGCCAGCAGCCCCGAACAGGGCTGGGAAAAACTGTTTTTT
TRBJ2-1	NA	TRBV7-2	NA	CASSSRLGEGDMDNEQFF	TGTGCCAGCAGCTCCAGACTAGGAGAGGGGGATATGGACAATGAGCAGTTCTTC
TRBJ2-1	TRBD2	TRBV7-8	NA	CASSLRESSYNEQFF	TGTGCCAGCAGCCTGCGGGAGAGCTCCTACAATGAGCAGTTCTTC
TRBJ2-6	NA	TRBV28	NA	CASSSPAVGGANVLTF	TGTGCCAGCAGTTCCCCCGCAGTCGGAGGGGCCAACGTCCTGACTTTC
TRBJ1-3	NA	TRBV18	NA	CASSTGRPGNTIYF	TGTGCCAGCTCGACAGGTCGCCCTGGAAACACCATATATTTT
TRBJ1-5	NA	TRBV5-1	NA	CASSLDGQPQHF	TGCGCCAGCAGCTTGGATGGCCAGCCCCAGCATTTT
TRBJ1-3	NA	TRBV5-1	NA	CASSLAVGIGNTIYF	TGCGCCAGCAGCTTGGCCGTTGGGATTGGAAACACCATATATTTT
TRBJ2-7	NA	TRBV19	NA	CASSPGTQGVGYAQYF	TGTGCCAGTAGTCCCGGGACTCAGGGAGTGGGCTACGCGCAGTACTTC
TRBJ1-1	NA	TRBV29-1	few	CSVGTPNTEAFF	TGCAGCGTTGGTACACCGAACACTGAAGCTTTCTTT
TRBJ2-7	NA	TRBV18	many	CASSPSVTAHEQYF	TGTGCCAGCTCACCGAGCGTAACGGCTCACGAGCAGTACTTC
TRBJ1-5	NA	TRBV27	once	CASSLSGAVSNQPQHF	TGTGCCAGCAGTTTATCGGGAGCGGTAAGCAATCAGCCCCAGCATTTT
TRBJ2-7	TRBD2	TRBV10-3	NA	CAISPTSGSNDEQYF	TGTGCCATCAGCCCGACTAGCGGGAGCAACGACGAGCAGTACTTC
TRBJ2-2	TRBD2	TRBV9	once	CASRRGGQELNTGELFF	TGTGCCAGCAGGAGGGGAGGGCAGGAACTGAACACCGGGGAGCTGTTTTTT
TRBJ2-3	TRBD1	TRBV9	NA	CASSLTGVWADTQYF	TGTGCGAGCAGCCTTACAGGGGTGTGGGCAGATACGCAGTATTTT
TRBJ2-4	NA	TRBV5-4	NA	CASSPNLPTKNIQYF	TGTGCCAGCAGCCCTAATCTGCCTACCAAAAACATTCAGTACTTC
TRBJ2-5	TRBD2	TRBV5-1	NA	CASSLSGGAGETQYF	TGCGCCAGCAGCCTTAGCGGGGGGGCCGGGGAGACCCAGTACTTC
TRBJ2-7	TRBD1	TRBV6-6	few	CASSRTGVYEQYF	TGTGCCAGCAGTAGGACAGGAGTATACGAGCAGTACTTC
TRBJ2-5	NA	TRBV10-3	NA	CAISSRSDETQYF	TGTGCCATCAGTTCTAGGAGTGATGAGACCCAGTACTTC
TRBJ2-3	NA	TRBV7-2	NA	CASSLEAGRKYF	TGTGCCAGCAGCTTGGAGGCGGGGAGGAAGTATTTT
TRBJ1-4	NA	TRBV4-1	NA	CASSQGTTSPPTNEKLFF	TGCGCCAGCAGCCAGGGGACAACCAGTCCCCCAACTAATGAAAAACTGTTTTTT
TRBJ2-2	TRBD2	TRBV7-9	NA	CASSPRASGRAWTGELFF	TGTGCCAGCAGCCCAAGGGCTAGCGGGAGGGCCTGGACCGGGGAGCTGTTTTTT
TRBJ1-1	NA	TRBV7-9	NA	CASSLAPVNTEAFF	TGTGCCAGCAGCTTAGCCCCAGTGAACACTGAAGCTTTCTTT
TRBJ1-1	TRBD1	TRBV5-1	NA	CASSPSGTAYSGGGAFF	TGCGCCAGCAGCCCCTCCGGGACAGCCTATTCGGGTGGCGGAGCTTTCTTT
TRBJ2-2	TRBD2	TRBV19	once	CASSRLAAGTGELFF	TGTGCCAGTAGTAGACTAGCGGCAGGCACCGGGGAGCTGTTTTTT